These 30 T cell receptor beta chains came from one sample sequenced in a study of glioma-infiltrating T cells. The iRepertoire nested amplicon-rescue multiplex PCR amplified TCR alpha and beta CDR3s from RNA. TCRdb redid the calling of the multiplex PCR reads with MiXCR, one entry per CDR3 protein. The top ten clones hold about 11% of a sample with 400,000 or so distinct CDR3 sequences, roughly two fifths of them seen once. Sample: glioma tissue, nonneoplastic brain tissue, or PBMCs (not recorded which). Receptors were obtained from a human donor with low-grade glioma or glioblastoma, undergoing nonglioma brain surgery, or in good health (not recorded which).

The chain employs TRBV20-1 and TRBJ1-5; 7 bases are a match to TRBD1. After removal of 3 bases from V and 4 bases from J, the junction contained 3 bases not matched to a gene. The CDR3 is 13 amino acids. CDR1 is DFQATT and CDR2 is SNEGSKA in the germline V gene (reference sequence). The CDR3: CSASRDRNQPQHF. The CDR3 nucleotides are TGCAGTGCTAGCCGGGACAGAAATCAGCCCCAGCATTTT.

The V and J genes are TRBV20-1 and TRBJ2-5, with 15 nucleotides matching TRBD2. This CDR3 is 17 amino acids long. The ends lost 1 base at V and 1 base at J; junction bases unmatched: 4. The germline V gene has CDR1 DFQATT and CDR2 SNEGSKA (reference sequence). This chain's CDR3 is CSARVGTSGRLQETQYF. The DNA of the CDR3 is TGCAGTGCTAGAGTTGGGACTAGCGGGAGGCTCCAAGAGACCCAGTACTTC.

This clonotype was seen ten or more times. The chain has TRBV27 and TRBJ1-5; no reliable D call. V dropped 2 bases and J dropped 0 bases, with 5 bases sitting between them. The CDR3 runs to 14 residues. Germline CDR1 MNHEY, CDR2 SMNVEV (reference sequence). The CDR3: CASSLGHSNQPQHF. CDR3 coding DNA: TGTGCCAGCAGTTTAGGCCATAGCAATCAGCCCCAGCATTTT.

This clonotype was seen more than once but under ten times. The chain uses TRBV3-1 and TRBJ1-2; the D gene is possibly TRBD1 (6 bases). The V end was cut by 4 bases, the J end by 0 bases, with 12 bases between. This CDR3 contains 15 residues. Germline CDR1 LGHDT, CDR2 YNNKEL (reference sequence). The CDR3 DNA reads TGTGCCAGCAGCCCTTTGGCAGGGGCTAACTATGGCTACACCTTC. Translated: CASSPLAGANYGYTF.

This sequence joins TRBV28 and TRBJ1-2, with 7 positions matching TRBD1. Per the germline V gene, CDR1 is MDHEN and CDR2 is SYDVKM. Trimming cost V 4 bases and J 0 bases; bases outside gene matches: 17. This CDR3 has 19 residues. The DNA of the CDR3 is TGTGCCAGCAGTTCCATCCGTAGTAGGGGGCGCCGAACTAACTATGGCTACACCTTC. This translates into CASSSIRSRGRRTNYGYTF.

This clonotype was counted only a few times. The chain has TRBV12-3 or TRBV12-4 and TRBJ2-3, with 12 bases fitting TRBD2. The ends lost 6 bases at V and 4 bases at J; junction bases unmatched: 8. This CDR3 is built from 16 residues. The CDR3 nucleotides read TGTGCCAGCAGCCCCAGACTAGCGGGGGCAGCAGATACGCAGTATTTT. Its protein is CASSPRLAGAADTQYF.

Remarks on this clonotype: This may come from a read error, since a much larger clone is one base off. V usage is TRBV28 and J usage is TRBJ2-5; D is unclear. CDR3 length: 14 residues. Between the trimmed V and J ends, which lost 6 bases and 5 bases, there was a span of 16 bases. Germline V gene lookup returns CDR1 MDHEN and CDR2 SYDVKM. The CDR3 sequence is CASSDDVQSETQYF. The CDR3 DNA reads TGTGCCAGCAGCGATGATGTTCAGTCGGAGACCCAGTACTTC.

This clonotype has a handful of counts. The V call is TRBV20-1, the J call TRBJ2-7, with TRBD2 identical over 12 bases. The V gene end was trimmed by 5 bases and the J gene end by 4 bases; junction bases not matched to a gene: 9. Germline values: CDR1 DFQATT, CDR2 SNEGSKA (reference sequence). The CDR3 loop spans 15 amino acids. CDR3 protein: CSADPRTSGIYEQYF. CDR3 DNA sequence: TGCAGTGCTGACCCCCGGACTAGCGGGATTTACGAGCAGTACTTC.

The chain combines TRBV7-9 with TRBJ2-1; 10 nucleotides match TRBD2. With V trimmed by 9 bases and J by 7 bases, 6 bases remained unmatched. CDR1 and CDR2 (germline): SEHNR, FQNEAQ (reference sequence). The CDR3 loop spans 13 amino acids. CDR3 nucleotides: TGTGCCAGTGGACTAGCGGTCCGGAATGAGCAGTTCTTC. Its protein product is CASGLAVRNEQFF.

J is TRBJ1-5 and V is TRBV18; maybe TRBD1 (5 bases). Germline V gene data show CDR1 as KGHSH and CDR2 as LQKENI. V shed 3 bases and J shed 0 bases, with 12 bases lying between them. There are 16 residues in the CDR3. CDR3: CASSPGDAHSNQPQHF. The CDR3 coding sequence is TGTGCCAGCTCACCCGGGGACGCCCATAGCAATCAGCCCCAGCATTTT.

This clonotype was recorded many times. J is TRBJ1-5 and V is TRBV28, with D unresolved. The V gene lost 6 bases and the J gene lost 9 bases, with 12 bases spanning the gap. Germline V gives CDR1 MDHEN, CDR2 SYDVKM. This CDR3 comprises 12 residues. The CDR3 bases are TGTGCCAGCAGGACCGGTGTTAGGCCCCAGCATTTT. This encodes CASRTGVRPQHF.

With respect to this clonotype: One end of the junction varies from germline; a read error may be responsible. J is TRBJ2-1 and V is TRBV20-1; D might be TRBD2 (6 bases). The CDR3 runs to 18 residues. Germline CDR1 DFQATT, CDR2 SNEGSKA (reference sequence). CDR3 sequence (DNA): TGCAGTGCTAGAGATCGGAGTAGCGGCGCCCCCTCCTACAATGAGGAGTTCTTC. Protein product: CSARDRSSGAPSYNEEFF.

This CDR3 reads CASSEEREGLDTQYF. The CDR3 coding sequence is TGTGCCAGCAGTGAAGAAAGGGAGGGCTTAGATACGCAGTATTTT. V gene TRBV2 combines with J gene TRBJ2-3; TRBD2 agrees at 7 bases. CDR1 and CDR2 (germline): SNHLY, FYNNEI. The J segment lost 5 bases and the V segment lost 1 base, leaving 6 bases of the junction unmatched. The CDR3 contains 15 residues.

This clonotype showed up just a few times. The CDR3 DNA reads TGTGCCAGCAGCCTGACAGGGACGGCGCCACCCCTCCACTTT. This sequence encodes CASSLTGTAPPLHF. V gene TRBV7-2 combines with J gene TRBJ1-6, with 7 bases that match TRBD1. CDR3 length: 14 residues. Germline lookup yields CDR1 SGHTA and CDR2 FQGNSA. V lost 5 bases, J lost 11 bases, and 9 bases stayed unmatched.

About this clonotype: This sequence may be a read error, since a much larger clone differs from it by one base. The genes are TRBV27 and TRBJ2-1; 15 bases are shared with TRBD2. Trimming took 5 bases from V and 9 from J; bases not matched to a gene: 5. CDR1 and CDR2 from the germline V gene are MNHEY and SMNVEV (reference sequence). The CDR3 consists of 15 residues. The CDR3: CASSHGTSGRCEQFF. In DNA, the CDR3 is TGTGCCAGCAGTCACGGGACTAGCGGGAGGTGTGAGCAGTTCTTC.

The chain employs TRBV20-1 and TRBJ2-7; a weak D match, TRBD1 (5 bases). The CDR3 extends over 16 amino acids. The ends were cut back, 0 bases at V and 1 base at J, with 16 bases in the middle. Germline CDR1 and CDR2: DFQATT and SNEGSKA (reference sequence). The CDR3 nucleotides are TGCAGTGCTAGAGACAGGGCGATATCCAGTTCCTACGAGCAGTACTTC. The encoded protein is CSARDRAISSSYEQYF.

The V call is TRBV7-9, the J call TRBJ1-4; no definite D call. This CDR3 region has 13 residues. CDR1 is SEHNR, CDR2 FQNEAQ, per germline (reference sequence). The germline V and J ends were trimmed by 0 bases and 13 bases, with 12 bases remaining between them. CDR3 bases: TGTGCCAGCAGCTTAGCGTTACCTTGGGGACTGTTTTTT. This encodes CASSLALPWGLFF.

This clonotype was found once. An end of the junction does not agree with germline; a read error may underlie this. The chain is built from TRBV6-2 or TRBV6-3 and TRBJ2-1, with D possibly TRBD2 on 7 matching bases. The germline gives CDR1 MNHEY, CDR2 SVGEGT. The CDR3 contains 15 residues. CDR3 DNA: TGTGCCAGCATTCCCGGGGGGCTCTCCTACAATAAGCAGTTCTTC. Its protein is CASIPGGLSYNKQFF.

The chain is built from TRBV6-6 and TRBJ2-5; D gene ambiguous. V dropped 0 bases and J dropped 2 bases, with 10 bases sitting between them. Germline assignment: CDR1 MNHNY and CDR2 SVGAGI (reference sequence). The length of the CDR3 is 15 residues. The CDR3 coding sequence is TGTGCCAGCAGTTACTCCAGACTCGTTCAAGAGACCCAGTACTTC. Translated: CASSYSRLVQETQYF.

CDR3 sequence reads: CASSPHSDGFGGYTF. In DNA, the CDR3 is TGTGCCAGCAGCCCCCATTCGGACGGGTTTGGTGGCTACACCTTC. The chain carries TRBV7-3 and TRBJ1-2, with no clear D. The CDR3 covers 15 residues. V dropped 5 bases and J dropped 7 bases, with 20 bases sitting between them. Germline CDR1 reads SGHTA; CDR2 reads FQGTGA.

Worth noting for this clonotype: One end of the junction does not line up with germline, which may come from a read error. This chain connects TRBV25-1 to TRBJ1-5; D call uncertain. CDR3 length: 15 amino acids. CDR1 and CDR2 (germline): MGHDK, SYGVNS. The CDR3 DNA follows: TGTGCCAGCAGTGAAGCCGGGATCGGCAATCACCCCCAGCATTTT. Protein sequence: CASSEAGIGNHPQHF.

The chain couples TRBV14 to TRBJ2-7; no definite D call. Germline assignment: CDR1 SGHDN and CDR2 FVKESK. V lost 7 bases to trimming and J lost 1 base, with 11 bases between them. The CDR3 consists of 13 residues. The DNA for the CDR3 is TGTGCCAGCAACAAAGGGTATTCCTACGAGCAGTACTTC. Its translation is CASNKGYSYEQYF.

The V call is TRBV6-1, the J call TRBJ2-3, with 9 bases that match TRBD1. The germline gives CDR1 MNHNS, CDR2 SASEGT. This CDR3 contains 15 residues. The V segment lost 6 bases and the J segment 3 bases; nucleotides outside the gene matches: 7. CDR3 in amino acids: CASRLPGQGTDTQYF. CDR3 bases: TGTGCCAGCAGGCTACCGGGACAGGGAACAGATACGCAGTATTTT.

In this sample, this clonotype turned up a few times. The gene calls are TRBV12-3 or TRBV12-4 and TRBJ2-7; the match to TRBD1 covers 11 bases. This CDR3 contains 17 residues. The J segment lost 1 base and the V segment lost 6 bases, leaving 11 bases of the junction unmatched. The CDR3 DNA sequence: TGTGCCAGCAGCCAGGGACAGGGGGGATTTGGGTCCTACGAGCAGTACTTC. Amino acid sequence: CASSQGQGGFGSYEQYF.

The sample holds many counts of this clonotype. The gene calls are TRBV7-8 and TRBJ1-1; D not resolved. The V gene's germline CDR1 is SGHVS and CDR2 FQNEAQ. The CDR3 has 12 amino acids. Trimming shortened V by 5 bases and J by 1 base, and 5 bases separated the two germline ends. CDR3 DNA: TGTGCCAGCAGCACTAGGAACACTGAAGCTTTCTTT. As protein: CASSTRNTEAFF.

The rearrangement uses TRBV6-1 and TRBJ2-1; a possible D gene is TRBD2 (6 bases). Germline CDR1 and CDR2: MNHNS and SASEGT. This CDR3 is built from 13 residues. V lost 0 bases to trimming and J lost 8 bases, with 8 bases between them. CDR3 protein: CASSEAGDYEQFF. As DNA, the CDR3 is TGTGCCAGCAGTGAAGCGGGGGACTATGAGCAGTTCTTC.

Note on this clonotype: Being one base from a much bigger clone, this may be a read error. The CDR3 sequence: CASTVGSSSYNEQFF. The CDR3, as DNA: TGTGCCAGCACGGTGGGTTCCAGCTCCTACAATGAGCAGTTCTTC. V and J are TRBV6-2 or TRBV6-3 and TRBJ2-1; no reliable D call. The length of the CDR3 is 15 residues. Germline lookup yields CDR1 MNHEY and CDR2 SVGEGT. Trimming pared 7 bases from V and 0 bases from J, leaving 13 bases between.

This clonotype showed up many times. The chain is built from TRBV4-1 and TRBJ1-1, with D uncertain. Germline CDR1 and CDR2: MGHRA and YSYEKL. This CDR3 is 13 amino acids long. The V and J ends lost 3 bases and 8 bases respectively, with 13 bases between them. For the CDR3, the DNA is TGCGCCAGCAGCCAGGCCCAGGCGACCGAAGCTTTCTTT. Translation gives CASSQAQATEAFF.

As regards this clonotype: A read error may explain this, as a much larger clone is one base away. This chain connects TRBV6-2 or TRBV6-3 to TRBJ2-1, with 8 bases identical to TRBD2. Germline assignment: CDR1 MNHEY and CDR2 SVGEGT. The length of the CDR3 is 16 residues. Trimming cost V 2 bases and J 11 bases; bases outside gene matches: 14. The CDR3: CASSYQGLVDDNKQFF. CDR3 sequence (DNA): TGTGCCAGCAGTTACCAGGGACTAGTTGATGATAATAAGCAGTTCTTC.

This clonotype was picked up many times. This rearrangement joins TRBV15 to TRBJ1-5; TRBD1 aligns across 7 bases. The junction had 12 bases not matched to a gene; V was cut back by 2 bases and J by 5 bases. The CDR3 extends over 17 amino acids. Germline V gene data show CDR1 as LNHNV and CDR2 as YYDKDF (reference sequence). In DNA, the CDR3 is TGTGCCACCAGCAGACGAATGTCGGGACAGTTAGATCAGCCCCAGCATTTT. Its translation: CATSRRMSGQLDQPQHF.